Given below is one T cell receptor (beta chain) in context. Its antigen is unidentified. The sample is drawn from a study of OX40 agonist ivuxolimab in advanced cancers. General observations from the study: In the 0.1-3.0 mg/kg groups, partial responders showed among the lowest expansion.

Autoimmune disease history or systemic immunosuppression disqualified patients. This table comes from immunoSEQ multiplex PCR, and its TCRdb copy is limited to in-frame clones, with some not included. This sample has approximately 40,000 clones, with 92% found just once. Looked up from germline, CDR1 is LGHNT and CDR2 is FRNRAP. The CDR3 covers 16 residues. The J segment lost 0 bases and the V segment lost 5 bases, leaving 2 bases of the junction unmatched. The material was CD4+ or CD8+ T cells sorted from blood, obtained in a trial of the OX40 agonist ivuxolimab. The sequence derives from an adult with an advanced solid tumor such as melanoma, head and neck, liver or kidney cancer. The chain joins TRBV12-5 to TRBJ2-1; 12 bases map to TRBD2. The CDR3 spells CASGLAGGSSYNEQFF. For the CDR3, the DNA is TGTGCTAGTGGTCTAGCGGGAGGGAGCTCCTACAATGAGCAGTTCTTC. The complete variable domain, with remaining parts taken from reference TRBV12-5 and TRBJ2-1, reads DARVTQTPRHKVTEMGQEVTMRCQPILGHNTVFWYRQTMMQGLELLAYFRNRAPLDDSGMPKDRFSAEMPDATLATLKIQPSEPRDSAVYFCASGLAGGSSYNEQFFGPGTRLTVL.